This T cell receptor (beta chain) comes out of a study of T cells in Graves' hyperthyroidism and ophthalmopathy (dated 2019 in TCRdb). With regard to the full study: Peripheral blood was collected at initial diagnosis, before any treatment. The study also compared thyroid tissue and blood T-cell repertoires from several Graves' hyperthyroidism patients. TCR Vbeta CDR3 sequencing of around 130 peripheral blood samples (about 45 ophthalmopathy, roughly 74 hyperthyroidism and approximately 17 progressor patients) is reported in the paper. Prospective prediction of ophthalmopathy was tested in an independent validation cohort consisting of about 19 hyperthyroidism patients and around 17 patients who later progressed to ophthalmopathy. TCR V-J signatures able to tell the groups apart were searched for in a discovery cohort of approximately 95 patients, of whom fewer than 45 had Graves' ophthalmopathy and some 60 had stable Graves' hyperthyroidism. Once sampling was done, hyperthyroidism patients were given methimazole at a starting dose of 30 mg daily, whereas ophthalmopathy patients were given high-dose intravenous methylprednisolone. For training and testing, the 110 or so patients in the discovery cohort were randomly divided in a 7:3 ratio.

Paper-wide results and their limitations: In validation, progression to ophthalmopathy was predicted by the model with 70.59% sensitivity and around 75% specificity, a median of approximately 7.1 months before onset. No statistical method was used to set the sample size in advance, and investigators knew the group allocation. A model built on a 13 V-J signature distinguished ophthalmopathy from stable hyperthyroidism, reaching 85% to 90% sensitivity and around 81% specificity in cross-validation and 80%/75% in testing. Most expanded thyroid clonotypes (frequency above 0.001) were also detected in blood, a finding suggesting that blood repertoires may reflect thyroid immune responses.

Ophthalmopathy patients had moderately to severely active disease, Clinical Activity Score of at least 3, NOSPECS grade of at least 4, and duration under 3 months. Any patient with an uncontrolled infection, another autoimmune disease, pregnancy or lactation was excluded. Diagnoses were established on the basis of clinical symptoms, serum thyroxine and TRAb, thyroid ultrasound, and orbital computed tomography. Ficoll-Paque density gradient centrifugation was used to isolate PBMCs from 10 ml of fresh peripheral blood. Total RNA was extracted with Trizol reagent, and quality was checked on an Agilent 2100 Bioanalyzer. TCR beta CDR3 regions were amplified from RNA transcripts. The first round of RT-PCR for the TCR CDR3 was performed with the HTBI primer set and the Qiagen OneStep RT-PCR kit. The libraries were constructed in a second round of multiplex PCR and then size-selected and purified. Libraries were sequenced paired-end with 100 bp reads on an Illumina HiSeq2000. As for how the authors treated the data: SOAPnuke was used to process the raw data, with reads discarded if the reads contained adapters or uncalled bases, had a mean Phred below 15, or lacked an exact constant-primer or identifier match. COPE v1.2.5 was used to merge high-quality paired reads, and clonotypes were defined as unique nucleotide sequences. MiTCR v1.1 was used to align the clonotypes against IMGT TRBV, TRBD and TRBJ reference segments. Only V-J combinations with frequency above 0.0001, covering about 99% of repertoires, were analysed. The TCS score was defined as F50 (clonal expansion) divided by E x V (chaos), with BLOSUM62-based TCRdist calculated between CDR3 peptides within each V-J. Welch's t-statistics and random forest reduced roughly 540 V-J features to fewer than 15, which were used in a naive Bayes classifier (R e1071). TCRdb passed the public sequencing reads through fastp at Q25 and MiXCR, retaining productive beta sequences. Records with the same CDR3 protein are collapsed into one entry carrying the most frequent genes and DNA. TCRdb's processing, not the authors' own work, is the source of the V and J calls. The sample table lists around 600,000 distinct CDR3 sequences, 13% to 15% of them with a count of one. The ten largest clonotypes hold around 7% of the sample.

Turning to this clonotype: Its antigen remains unidentified. There are no base qualities to consult, and no much larger clone falls within one base.

Including the terminal cysteine and phenylalanine, the CDR3 comprises 17 residues. Solely the CDR3 DNA is kept, with 51 bases framed from the first base. V drops 0 bases and J drops 3 bases, leaving 15 bases in between. The CDR1 and CDR2 encoded by the germline V gene are SQVTM and ANQGSEA. The chain is assembled from TRBV29-1 and TRBJ2-6; the D element could tentatively be TRBD1 or TRBD2, as 5 bases agree for each. Sequencing was done on a sample of blood. The receptor comes from a woman aged 18-30 years with Graves' ophthalmopathy. For the CDR3, the sequence is CSVEDQKGTYGANVLTF. The bases are TGCAGCGTTGAAGATCAAAAGGGGACCTATGGGGCCAACGTCCTGACTTTC.